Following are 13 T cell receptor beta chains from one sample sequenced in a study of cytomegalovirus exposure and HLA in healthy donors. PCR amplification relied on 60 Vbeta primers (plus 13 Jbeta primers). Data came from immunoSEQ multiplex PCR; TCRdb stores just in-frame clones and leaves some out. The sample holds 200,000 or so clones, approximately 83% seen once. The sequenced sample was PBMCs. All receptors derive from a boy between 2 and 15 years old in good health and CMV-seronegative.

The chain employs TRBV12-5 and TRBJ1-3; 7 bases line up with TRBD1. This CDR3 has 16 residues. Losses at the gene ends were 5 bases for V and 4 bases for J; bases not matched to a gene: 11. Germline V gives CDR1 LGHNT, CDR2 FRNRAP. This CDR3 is CASGAEGGRSGNTIYF. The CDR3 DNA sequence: TGTGCTAGTGGTGCGGAAGGGGGCAGGTCAGGAAACACCATATATTTT. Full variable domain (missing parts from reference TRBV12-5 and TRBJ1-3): DARVTQTPRHKVTEMGQEVTMRCQPILGHNTVFWYRQTMMQGLELLAYFRNRAPLDDSGMPKDRFSAEMPDATLATLKIQPSEPRDSAVYFCASGAEGGRSGNTIYFGEGSWLTVV.

The CDR3 sequence is CASSPGLLTYEQYF. CDR3 coding DNA: TGTGCCAGCAGCCCGGGACTTCTTACCTACGAGCAGTACTTC. The V call is TRBV13, the J call TRBJ2-7; tentatively, D is TRBD2 (6 bases). V was pared by 5 bases and J by 2 bases, with 13 bases between. The CDR3 is 14 residues long. In germline, CDR1 is PRHDT, CDR2 FYEKMQ (reference sequence).

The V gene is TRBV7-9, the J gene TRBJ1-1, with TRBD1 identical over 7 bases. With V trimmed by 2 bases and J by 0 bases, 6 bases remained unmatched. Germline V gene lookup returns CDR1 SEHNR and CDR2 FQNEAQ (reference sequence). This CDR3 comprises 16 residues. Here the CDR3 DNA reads TGTGCCAGCAGCTTAATGGGGGACAGCCTGAACACTGAAGCTTTCTTT. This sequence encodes CASSLMGDSLNTEAFF.

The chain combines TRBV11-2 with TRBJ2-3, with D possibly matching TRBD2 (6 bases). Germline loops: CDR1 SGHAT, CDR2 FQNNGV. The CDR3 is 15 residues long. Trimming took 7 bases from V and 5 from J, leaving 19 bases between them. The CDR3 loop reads CASNDYSPRGDTQYF. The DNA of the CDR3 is TGTGCCAGCAACGACTACTCCCCGCGGGGAGATACGCAGTATTTT.

The DNA for the CDR3 is TGTGCCAGCTCACCACCCCTTTTCAGGGGTGACACTGAAGCTTTCTTT. This sequence encodes CASSPPLFRGDTEAFF. This chain joins TRBV18 and TRBJ1-1, with D possibly TRBD1 on 6 matching bases. CDR1 is KGHSH, CDR2 LQKENI, per germline. Trimming removed 0 bases from V and 3 bases from J, with 14 bases in between. This CDR3 comprises 16 residues.

This chain's CDR3 is CASSEALKDRDQYF. The CDR3, as DNA: TGTGCCAGCAGTGAAGCTTTAAAAGACAGAGACCAGTACTTC. The chain links TRBV6-1 to TRBJ2-5; tentative D call: TRBD1 (5 bases). The CDR3 has 14 amino acids. Trimming removed 0 bases at V and 10 bases at J, with 15 bases between. Germline CDR1 is MNHNS and CDR2 is SASEGT.

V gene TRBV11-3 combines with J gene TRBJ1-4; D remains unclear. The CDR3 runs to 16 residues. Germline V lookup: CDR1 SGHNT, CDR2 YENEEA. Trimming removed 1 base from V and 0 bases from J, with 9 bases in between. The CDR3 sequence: CASSLGRYATNEKLFF. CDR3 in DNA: TGTGCCAGCAGCTTAGGGAGGTACGCAACTAATGAAAAACTGTTTTTT.

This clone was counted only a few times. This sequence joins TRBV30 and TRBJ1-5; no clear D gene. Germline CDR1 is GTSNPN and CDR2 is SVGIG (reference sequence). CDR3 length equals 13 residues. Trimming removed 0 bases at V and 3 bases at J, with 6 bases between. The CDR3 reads CAWSVRFNQPQHF. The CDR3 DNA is TGTGCCTGGAGTGTACGGTTCAATCAGCCCCAGCATTTT. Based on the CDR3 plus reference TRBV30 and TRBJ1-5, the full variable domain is SQTIHQWPATLVQPVGSPLSLECTVEGTSNPNLYWYRQAAGRGLQLLFYSVGIGQISSEVPQNLSASRPQDRQFILSSKKLLLSDSGFYLCAWSVRFNQPQHFGDGTRLSIL.

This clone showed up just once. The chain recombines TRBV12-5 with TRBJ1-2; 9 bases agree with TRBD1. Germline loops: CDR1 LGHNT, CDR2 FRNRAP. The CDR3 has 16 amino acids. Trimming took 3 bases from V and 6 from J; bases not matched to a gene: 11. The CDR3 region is CASGFLKQGARNGYTF. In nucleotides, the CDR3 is TGTGCTAGTGGTTTTCTAAAACAGGGGGCTCGGAATGGCTACACCTTC.

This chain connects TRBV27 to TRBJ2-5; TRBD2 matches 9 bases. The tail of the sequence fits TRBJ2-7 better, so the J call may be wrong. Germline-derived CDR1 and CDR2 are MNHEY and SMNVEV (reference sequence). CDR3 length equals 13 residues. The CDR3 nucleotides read TGTGCCAGAAAGGGTAGCGGGAGCTACGAGCAGTACTTC. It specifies CARKGSGSYEQYF.

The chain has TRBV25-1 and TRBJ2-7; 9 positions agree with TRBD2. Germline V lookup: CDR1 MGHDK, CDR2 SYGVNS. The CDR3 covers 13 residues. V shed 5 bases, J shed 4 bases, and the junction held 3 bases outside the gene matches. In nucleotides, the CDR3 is TGTGCCAGCAGTCGACTAGCGGCATACGAGCAGTACTTC. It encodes CASSRLAAYEQYF.

The CDR3 sequence: CASSPGGAYEQYF. CDR3 coding DNA: TGTGCCAGCAGCCCGGGGGGGGCCTACGAGCAGTACTTC. V and J are TRBV4-2 and TRBJ2-7; 8 nucleotides agree with TRBD2. Germline V gives CDR1 LGHNA, CDR2 YNFKEQ. Germline trimming cut 4 bases from V and 2 bases from J; bases unmatched to any gene: 1. The CDR3 length is 13 residues.

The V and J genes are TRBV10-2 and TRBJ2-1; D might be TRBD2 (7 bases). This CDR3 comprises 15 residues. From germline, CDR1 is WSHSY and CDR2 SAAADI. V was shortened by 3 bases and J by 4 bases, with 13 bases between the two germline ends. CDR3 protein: CASSDGGGEYNEQFF. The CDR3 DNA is TGCGCCAGCAGTGACGGAGGGGGGGAATACAATGAGCAGTTCTTC.